Each of the 17 T cell receptor beta chains below was sequenced from the same sample in a study of OX40 agonist ivuxolimab in advanced cancers. TCRdb's copy holds only in-frame clones and misses some; the assay was immunoSEQ multiplex PCR. The sample contains some 80,000 clones, about 83% of which appear only once. This specimen consisted of CD4+ or CD8+ T cells sorted from blood, obtained in a trial of the OX40 agonist ivuxolimab. These receptors were taken from an adult with an advanced solid tumor such as melanoma, head and neck, liver or kidney cancer.

V usage is TRBV10-3 and J usage is TRBJ2-5, with D perhaps TRBD1 (6 bases). Judging by the DNA end, TRBJ2-7 fits better; the J call may be wrong. The CDR3 has 14 residues. CDR1 is ENHRY and CDR2 is SYGVKD in the germline V gene. CDR3 sequence reads: CAISARQEDYEQYF. The DNA of the CDR3 is TGTGCCATCAGTGCCCGACAGGAGGATTACGAGCAGTACTTC.

The rearrangement links TRBV5-1 to TRBJ1-2, with D tentatively TRBD1 (6 bases). Germline V gene lookup returns CDR1 SGHRS and CDR2 YFSETQ. The length of the CDR3 is 16 residues. Trimming shortened V by 0 bases and J by 4 bases, and 16 bases separated the two germline ends. CDR3 in amino acids: CASSLGAGARGYGYTF. The DNA of the CDR3 is TGCGCCAGCAGCTTGGGAGCAGGGGCACGAGGCTATGGCTACACCTTC.

This clone was counted between two and nine times. This chain connects TRBV6-5 to TRBJ2-7, with a tentative D call TRBD1 (6 bases). Looked up from germline, CDR1 is MNHEY and CDR2 is SVGAGI. The CDR3 has 13 amino acids. V gave up 6 bases and J gave up 0 bases, with 9 bases separating them. Written as DNA, the CDR3 is TGTGCCAGCAGAAACAGGGACTCCTACGAGCAGTACTTC. This codes for CASRNRDSYEQYF.

The chain has TRBV19 and TRBJ2-3, with 7 bases fitting TRBD2. Germline values: CDR1 LNHDA, CDR2 SQIVND (reference sequence). Trimming removed 2 bases from V and 2 bases from J; junction bases left unmatched: 22. This CDR3 has 21 amino acids. The CDR3 DNA sequence: TGTGCCAGTAGTATAAAGGCCGCCGTTCGAGGTCTAGCGGTAAACACAGATACGCAGTATTTT. It encodes CASSIKAAVRGLAVNTDTQYF.

The rearrangement joins TRBV4-2 to TRBJ2-3; 7 positions agree with TRBD2. V shed 2 bases and J 3 bases; nucleotides not matched to a gene: 11. There are 17 residues in the CDR3. Per the germline V gene, CDR1 is LGHNA and CDR2 is YNFKEQ. The CDR3 sequence is CASSQPTASGKTDTQYF. The CDR3 DNA follows: TGTGCCAGCAGCCAACCCACCGCTAGCGGTAAAACAGATACGCAGTATTTT.

V and J are TRBV30 and TRBJ1-2, with TRBD1 matching over 7 bases. Unmatched junction bases numbered 8, after V lost 8 bases and J lost 2 bases. Germline loops: CDR1 GTSNPN, CDR2 SVGIG (reference sequence). The CDR3 is 13 residues long. This CDR3 is CAGTAINNYGYTF. CDR3 nucleotides: TGTGCCGGGACAGCTATCAACAACTATGGCTACACCTTC.

This rearrangement joins TRBV5-6 to TRBJ2-2; D gene unclear. Germline V gene data show CDR1 as SGHDT and CDR2 as YYEEEE. The CDR3 totals 12 residues. V was pared by 4 bases and J by 4 bases, with 5 bases between. The CDR3 DNA reads TGTGCCAGCAGCGCCGGCACCGGGGAGCTGTTTTTT. This encodes CASSAGTGELFF.

The chain uses TRBV30 and TRBJ2-7; 9 bases agree with TRBD1. V gave up 4 bases and J gave up 4 bases; unmatched junction bases: 5. The CDR3 runs 13 residues. Germline V gene data show CDR1 as GTSNPN and CDR2 as SVGIG (reference sequence). CDR3 sequence (DNA): TGTGCCTGGACCGGGGACAGGGCTTACGAGCAGTACTTC. Its translation is CAWTGDRAYEQYF.

The genes are TRBV27 and TRBJ1-2; tentative D call: TRBD1 (5 bases). The germline gives CDR1 MNHEY, CDR2 SMNVEV (reference sequence). Trimming left V 3 bases short and J 11 bases short, with 16 bases between. This CDR3 has 13 residues. The CDR3 DNA follows: TGTGCCAGCAGTTTGTGGGGGAGGGGAGAGTACACCTTC. This gives the protein CASSLWGRGEYTF.

J is TRBJ2-7 and V is TRBV5-5, with 8 bases lining up with TRBD1. CDR1 and CDR2 from the germline V gene are SGHKS and YYEKEE (reference sequence). Trimming took 4 bases from V and 6 from J; bases not matched to a gene: 9. The CDR3 contains 14 residues. This CDR3 reads CASSPWTGRSEQYF. The CDR3 nucleotides read TGTGCCAGCAGCCCCTGGACAGGGCGCTCCGAGCAGTACTTC.

CDR3 in amino acids: CASSEVGVRETQYF. In DNA, the CDR3 is TGTGCCAGCAGTGAAGTGGGGGTACGAGAGACCCAGTACTTC. The chain employs TRBV6-1 and TRBJ2-5, with D perhaps TRBD1 or TRBD2 (5 bases each). The CDR3 totals 14 residues. V was cut by 1 base and J by 4 bases, with 10 bases left in between. The germline gives CDR1 MNHNS, CDR2 SASEGT.

The chain carries TRBV30 and TRBJ1-5; 8 nucleotides agree with TRBD1. CDR1 GTSNPN and CDR2 SVGIG come from the germline V gene (reference sequence). After removal of 2 bases from V and 8 bases from J, the junction contained 8 bases not matched to a gene. The CDR3 is 14 residues long. CDR3 DNA: TGTGCCTGGAGTAAGGACAGGGTGTCGGAGCCCCAGCATTTT. It translates to CAWSKDRVSEPQHF.

The CDR3 sequence is CAWSVRGGAFSETQYF. CDR3 DNA sequence: TGTGCCTGGAGTGTTCGGGGGGGGGCGTTCTCTGAGACCCAGTACTTC. This chain links TRBV30 with TRBJ2-5; the match to TRBD2 covers 8 bases. With V trimmed by 0 bases and J by 5 bases, 11 bases remained unmatched. Germline CDR1 reads GTSNPN; CDR2 reads SVGIG (reference sequence). The CDR3 spans 16 residues.

The chain has TRBV5-1 and TRBJ2-5, with 9 positions matching TRBD1. Germline V CDR1 and CDR2: SGHRS, YFSETQ. CDR3 length: 13 residues. V dropped 7 bases and J dropped 4; count of bases not matched to a gene: 5. The DNA of the CDR3 is TGCGCCAGCGGGCGACAGGGGGGAGAGACCCAGTACTTC. Translated, it gives CASGRQGGETQYF.

The chain links TRBV5-1 to TRBJ2-1; possible D gene TRBD1, 7 bases. From germline, CDR1 is SGHRS and CDR2 YFSETQ. The CDR3 extends over 15 amino acids. Deletions cut 2 bases from V and 9 bases from J, with 18 bases between. The CDR3 nucleotides are TGCGCCAGCAGCTTAGGGGGCTCTCTAGCGCCTGAGCAGTTCTTC. This encodes CASSLGGSLAPEQFF.

The chain has TRBV4-1 and TRBJ1-5, with 9 bases fitting TRBD1. V lost 4 bases and J lost 5; bases outside the gene matches: 3. The CDR3 length is 14 residues. Germline CDR1 is MGHRA and CDR2 is YSYEKL. In DNA, the CDR3 is TGCGCCAGCAGCCGGGACAGGGAACATCAGCCCCAGCATTTT. It codes for CASSRDREHQPQHF.

The V and J genes are TRBV7-2 and TRBJ2-1, with 9 nucleotides matching TRBD2. There are 15 residues in the CDR3. V lost 4 bases to trimming and J lost 8 bases; unmatched junction nucleotides: 9. In germline, CDR1 is SGHTA, CDR2 FQGNSA. CDR3 region: CASSSQRGVLDEQFF. CDR3 nucleotide sequence: TGTGCCAGCAGCTCCCAGCGGGGGGTATTGGATGAGCAGTTCTTC.